These T cell receptor beta chains were read from a single sample in a study of T cell changes during pregnancy in multiple sclerosis. Only in-frame clones appear in the TCRdb table, and some are missing; sequencing was by immunoSEQ multiplex PCR. The sample consists of 40,000 to 50,000 clones, approximately 92% of them appearing once. The sequencing used CD4+ T cells from peripheral blood mononuclear cells, collected in the first trimester of pregnancy. The receptor source for this set is a female donor with multiple sclerosis, enrolled in a pregnancy study. Each CDR3 is given with its conserved first and last residue. A D gene is named only where the DNA matches it firmly. Clone size is stated in some rows and not others, as once, few, many or a class when expanded.

D gene | clone size | J gene | V gene | CDR3 protein | CDR3 DNA
. | . | TRBJ2-3 | TRBV13 | CASSLVDNLPGTDTQYF | TGTGCCAGCAGCTTAGTCGACAACCTCCCGGGCACAGATACGCAGTATTTT
. | few | TRBJ1-5 | TRBV18 | CASSPSSRQPQHF | TGTGCCAGCTCACCAAGTAGTCGGCAGCCCCAGCATTTT
. | . | TRBJ1-4 | TRBV5-1 | CASSQGLRGEKLFF | TGCGCCAGCAGCCAGGGACTGAGGGGTGAAAAACTGTTTTTT
TRBD1 | . | TRBJ2-5 | TRBV9 | CASSAQDRGYETQYF | TGTGCCAGCAGCGCCCAGGACAGGGGCTACGAGACCCAGTACTTC
. | . | TRBJ2-5 | TRBV6-6 | CASSYSGRVETQYF | TGTGCCAGCAGTTACTCGGGCAGGGTGGAGACCCAGTACTTC
. | . | TRBJ2-7 | TRBV6-1 | CASSDRRDSLGEYF | TGTGCCAGCAGTGATCGGCGGGACTCACTGGGAGAGTACTTC
. | . | TRBJ2-7 | TRBV5-1 | CASSLDYEQYF | TGCGCCAGCAGCTTGGACTACGAGCAGTACTTC
. | . | TRBJ2-7 | TRBV18 | CASSPSRKDNEQYF | TGTGCCAGCTCACCAAGCAGGAAAGACAACGAGCAGTACTTC
. | . | TRBJ2-1 | TRBV14 | CASSQAYNEQFF | TGTGCCAGCAGCCAGGCTTACAATGAGCAGTTCTTC
. | . | TRBJ2-2 | TRBV10-3 | CAITSGLGVSFNTGELFF | TGTGCCATCACTTCTGGCCTGGGAGTAAGTTTTAACACCGGGGAGCTGTTTTTT
. | . | TRBJ1-4 | TRBV30 | CAWRRAPTNEKLFF | TGTGCCTGGCGCCGAGCACCAACTAATGAAAAACTGTTTTTT
TRBD1 | . | TRBJ1-4 | TRBV5-1 | CASRRGQGIGTNEKLFF | TGCGCCAGCAGACGCGGACAGGGTATTGGAACTAATGAAAAACTGTTTTTT
TRBD1 | . | TRBJ2-5 | TRBV2 | CATRTGQGYETQYF | TGTGCCACCAGGACGGGACAGGGGTACGAGACCCAGTACTTC
. | . | TRBJ1-5 | TRBV4-1 | CASSPNQVLQPQHF | TGCGCCAGCAGCCCCAATCAGGTACTTCAGCCCCAGCATTTT
. | . | TRBJ1-2 | TRBV4-3 | CATSQQERAGYTF | TGCGCCACCTCGCAACAGGAACGGGCAGGCTACACCTTC
. | . | TRBJ2-1 | TRBV20-1 | CSAEFDEQFF | TGCAGTGCTGAGTTTGATGAGCAGTTCTTC
TRBD1 | . | TRBJ1-1 | TRBV2 | CASSERDRVNTEAFF | TGTGCCAGCAGTGAAAGGGACAGGGTAAACACTGAAGCTTTCTTT
. | . | TRBJ2-3 | TRBV25-1 | CASSEGGDTTDTQYF | TGTGCCAGCAGTGAAGGGGGGGACACCACAGATACGCAGTATTTT
. | . | TRBJ2-1 | TRBV21-1 | CASSLAGEHEQFF | TGTGCCAGCAGCCTAGCGGGAGAACATGAGCAGTTCTTC
TRBD2 | . | TRBJ2-5 | TRBV2 | CASSGTGTRRETQYF | TGTGCCAGCAGTGGCACCGGGACTAGGAGGGAGACCCAGTACTTC
TRBD1 | once | TRBJ2-1 | TRBV15 | CATSPPVRTGLLYNEQFF | TGTGCCACCAGCCCGCCCGTCCGGACAGGGCTCCTATACAATGAGCAGTTCTTC
. | once | TRBJ2-6 | TRBV18 | CASSPRLDIPEGSGANVLTF | TGTGCCAGCTCACCTCGATTAGACATTCCGGAGGGCTCTGGGGCCAACGTCCTGACTTTC
. | . | TRBJ1-2 | TRBV21-1 | CASSPRVALDNYGYTF | TGTGCCAGCAGCCCCCGAGTCGCGTTAGATAACTATGGCTACACCTTC
. | . | TRBJ2-1 | TRBV7-9 | CASSQPRTSLNEQFF | TGTGCCAGCAGCCAGCCCCGGACATCTCTTAATGAGCAGTTCTTC
. | . | TRBJ2-7 | TRBV11-2 | CASSLGTKYEQYF | TGTGCCAGCAGCTTAGGGACAAAATACGAGCAGTACTTC
. | . | TRBJ1-5 | TRBV6-1 | CASTEFTFPQHF | TGTGCCAGCACTGAGTTTACTTTTCCCCAGCATTTT
. | . | TRBJ1-4 | TRBV6-1 | CASTWSEKLFF | TGTGCCAGCACGTGGAGTGAAAAACTGTTTTTT
. | once | TRBJ1-2 | TRBV6-6 | CASSRGDGYTF | TGTGCCAGCAGTCGAGGAGACGGCTACACCTTC
TRBD2 | . | TRBJ2-1 | TRBV5-4 | CASSFSGASYNEQFF | TGTGCCAGCAGCTTTAGCGGGGCCTCCTACAATGAGCAGTTCTTC
. | . | TRBJ1-5 | TRBV7-2 | CASSPQHSQPQHF | TGTGCCAGCAGCCCCCAGCACAGTCAGCCCCAGCATTTT
. | . | TRBJ2-7 | TRBV19 | CASSITAGPYEQYF | TGTGCCAGTAGTATAACGGCAGGGCCCTACGAGCAGTACTTC
. | . | TRBJ1-2 | TRBV21-1 | CASSIPGQGCGYTF | TGTGCCAGCAGCATTCCGGGACAGGGTTGCGGCTACACCTTC